The source of this T cell receptor (beta chain) is a study of STAT5B mutations in CD4+ large granular lymphocyte leukemia. Study as a whole: Among healthy donors, a particular HLA allele went with more CDR3 'QG' motifs. Study-level results: Compared with healthy controls (2/35), patient top clones favored TRBV06 (8/27). Without HLA matching, higher CD4+ than CD8+ T-LGLL clonality could reflect small sample size.

Measured with immunoSEQ multiplex PCR; TCRdb has only the in-frame clones, and not every one. In the table there are more than 45,000 clones, approximately 70% of which are singletons. Notes on this clone: Its matching antigen is unknown.

Buffy coats from healthy blood donors served as controls. Germline CDR1 reads PRHDT; CDR2 reads FYEKMQ (reference sequence). This CDR3 has 16 residues. V was pared by 6 bases and J by 5 bases, with 12 bases of the junction left unmatched. The source of this sequence is a human donor in good health. The material sequenced was CD4+ T cells from blood buffy coats. The rearrangement uses TRBV13 and TRBJ2-5; 10 bases agree with TRBD1. CDR3 residues: CASRRLGQGIGETQYF. The CDR3, as DNA: TGTGCCAGCAGGCGCTTGGGACAGGGGATAGGCGAGACCCAGTACTTC.